The T cell receptor beta chain under discussion was sequenced for a study of T cells of healthy individuals (dated by TCRdb to between 2018 and 2020). On this clonotype itself: What this receptor recognizes is not known. No per-base quality is available; no much larger clone lies one base away.

Libraries were built with 5' RACE. The sequencer was an Illumina MiSeq. TCRdb applied fastp at Q25 and MiXCR to the public reads, then kept only in-frame beta chains. Here each entry gathers all rows of one CDR3 protein and keeps the most common genes and DNA. Counted in this sample were some 69,000 distinct CDR3 sequences; about 16% of them appeared once. Around 4.7% of the sample is held by the ten biggest clonotypes. The CDR3 spans 13 residues, from the cysteine through the phenylalanine. Only CDR3 DNA is held: 39 bases, read in frame from base 1. The junction carries 16 bases between V and J, which are trimmed by 11 bases and 4 bases respectively. Via the germline V gene, CDR1 is ENHRY and CDR2 SYGVKD.

This clonotype was obtained from a human donor in good health. The V and J segments used are TRBV10-3 and TRBJ2-3, with TRBD2 as a weak D call on 7 bases. The base sequence is TGTGCCTGCCGTGCGGGGGCGGCAGATACGCAGTATTTT. Its amino acids are CACRAGAADTQYF.